This T cell receptor (beta chain) was captured by sequencing in a study of spatial heterogeneity in lung cancer. As for the study in general: Samples were donated by 72 untreated early-stage non-small cell lung cancer patients. Where available, sequencing covered follow-up PBMC samples, taken at a median of approximately 2 years after resection. The count of detected beta-chain sequences consistently exceeded that of alpha-chain sequences.

This clonotype appeared a few times. The time point is: blood at routine non-recurrence follow-up after resection. TCRs were sequenced from unsorted whole RNA of tumor, nontumor lung or PBMC. Carried by each TCR cDNA molecule was a unique molecular identifier. Using its own MiXCR run on the 5' RACE reads, TCRdb lists one record per CDR3 protein. The sample comprises roughly 120,000 distinct CDR3 sequences, more than 9% of which are singletons, and roughly 17% rests with the top ten. Trimming stripped 5 bases from V and 1 base from J, with 10 bases between. Per germline, CDR1 SGHRS and CDR2 YFSETQ. CDR3 length: 13 amino acids.

The chain links TRBV5-1 to TRBJ2-7; D is possibly TRBD1 (5 bases). Sequencing used PBMCs, obtained at follow-up. This TCR derives from a male donor with early-stage non-small cell lung cancer. Here the CDR3 reads CASRKDKSYEQYF. CDR3 DNA sequence: TGCGCCAGCAGGAAGGACAAGTCCTACGAGCAGTACTTC.